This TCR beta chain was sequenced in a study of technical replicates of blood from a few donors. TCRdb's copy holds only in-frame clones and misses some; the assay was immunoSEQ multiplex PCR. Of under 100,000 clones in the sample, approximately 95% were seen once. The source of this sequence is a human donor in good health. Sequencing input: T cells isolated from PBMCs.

The CDR3 loop reads CATSGGMSSYEQYF. The CDR3 DNA reads TGTGCCACCAGCGGCGGGATGAGCTCCTACGAGCAGTACTTC. The chain uses TRBV15 and TRBJ2-7; tentative D call: TRBD2 (6 bases). The germline CDR1 and CDR2 sequences are LNHNV and YYDKDF (reference sequence). The CDR3 extends over 14 amino acids. Trimming removed 5 bases from V and 0 bases from J, with 11 bases in between.